The 32 T cell receptor beta chains reported below all come from one sample, sequenced in a study of cytomegalovirus exposure and HLA in healthy donors. The PCR employed 60 Vbeta primers together with 13 Jbeta primers. Only in-frame clones appear in the TCRdb table, and some are missing; sequencing was by immunoSEQ multiplex PCR. This table holds 110,000 to 150,000 clones, about a tenth found once. Sample: PBMCs. These receptors were collected from a male donor in good health and CMV-seronegative.

This chain links TRBV10-3 with TRBJ1-5; D unresolved. This CDR3 is built from 13 residues. Germline V gene data show CDR1 as ENHRY and CDR2 as SYGVKD. V was trimmed by 2 bases and J by 9 bases, leaving 11 bases between them. The chain's CDR3 is CAISEVGEGPQHF. The CDR3 DNA sequence: TGTGCCATCAGTGAGGTCGGGGAAGGGCCCCAGCATTTT.

CDR3 coding DNA: TGTGCCAGCAGTGAGCCCAGGGGCACGCAGTATTTT. Amino acid sequence: CASSEPRGTQYF. This rearrangement joins TRBV27 to TRBJ2-3, with a weak D call TRBD1 (6 bases). From germline, CDR1 is MNHEY and CDR2 SMNVEV (reference sequence). This CDR3 has 12 residues. Between the trimmed V and J ends, which lost 5 bases and 9 bases, there was a span of 12 bases.

CDR3 amino acids: CASSRTGPYEQYF. As DNA, the CDR3 is TGTGCCAGCAGCCGGACAGGGCCCTACGAGCAGTACTTC. The J gene is TRBJ2-7, the V gene TRBV28; TRBD1 matches at 8 bases. CDR3 size: 13 residues. Germline loops: CDR1 MDHEN, CDR2 SYDVKM. V was pared by 6 bases and J by 2 bases, with 3 bases of the junction left unmatched.

This chain connects TRBV6-4 to TRBJ1-5, with D unresolved. This CDR3 region has 15 residues. The germline V gene has CDR1 MRHNA and CDR2 SNTAGT. V dropped 2 bases and J dropped 3 bases, with 11 bases sitting between them. The CDR3: CASSDHGSVNQPQHF. CDR3 nucleotides: TGTGCCAGCAGTGACCACGGGAGCGTCAATCAGCCCCAGCATTTT.

The chain combines TRBV7-2 with TRBJ2-3, with 7 bases aligning to TRBD1. V shed 5 bases, J shed 3 bases, and the junction held 5 bases outside the gene matches. Germline loops: CDR1 SGHTA, CDR2 FQGNSA. The length of the CDR3 is 14 residues. CDR3 in DNA: TGTGCCAGCAGCGACAAGACAGGGACAGATACGCAGTATTTT. Protein sequence: CASSDKTGTDTQYF.

The genes are TRBV27 and TRBJ2-7; a possible D gene is TRBD1 (7 bases). With 8 bases removed from V and 6 bases from J, the gap between germline ends came to 14 bases. Germline V gene data show CDR1 as MNHEY and CDR2 as SMNVEV (reference sequence). This CDR3 comprises 12 residues. This chain's CDR3 is CASGLQGREQYF. The DNA for the CDR3 is TGTGCCAGCGGACTACAGGGGCGCGAGCAGTACTTC.

This chain links TRBV7-9 with TRBJ2-7; D remains ambiguous. This CDR3 spans 11 amino acids. Germline CDR1 reads SEHNR; CDR2 reads FQNEAQ (reference sequence). Trimming removed 5 bases from V and 2 bases from J, with 4 bases in between. The DNA of the CDR3 is TGTGCCAGCAGCCCCGCCTACGAGCAGTACTTC. It encodes CASSPAYEQYF.

The chain couples TRBV11-2 to TRBJ2-2; D uncertain. Germline V gene sequence: CDR1 SGHAT, CDR2 FQNNGV. There are 13 residues in the CDR3. The V end was cut by 1 base, the J end by 3 bases, with 3 bases between. The CDR3 loop is CASSLVDTGELFF. The CDR3 nucleotides read TGTGCCAGCAGCTTAGTAGACACCGGGGAGCTGTTTTTT. Full variable domain (rest looked up from reference TRBV11-2 and TRBJ2-2): EAGVAQSPRYKIIEKRQSVAFWCNPISGHATLYWYQQILGQGPKLLIQFQNNGVVDDSQLPKDRFSAERLKGVDSTLKIQPAKLEDSAVYLCASSLVDTGELFFGEGSRLTVL.

The sample holds a few counts of this clone. Compared with germline, one end of the junction differs, possibly owing to a read error. The chain couples TRBV7-7 to TRBJ2-2, with 8 bases matching TRBD1. CDR3 length: 18 residues. The germline CDR1 and CDR2 sequences are SSHAT and FNYEAQ (reference sequence). The CDR3 sequence is CASRASGRGLSNTGELFF. The CDR3 DNA is TGTGCTAGCAGAGCTTCTGGCAGGGGGCTATCGAACACCGGGGAGCTGTTTTTT.

Only a few counts were recorded for this clone. The gene calls are TRBV6-1 and TRBJ2-7, with 10 bases that match TRBD2. V shed 6 bases, J shed 7 bases, and the junction held 9 bases outside the gene matches. This CDR3 has 14 residues. The germline V gene has CDR1 MNHNS and CDR2 SASEGT. This CDR3 is CASRVLAGVGEQYF. The CDR3 DNA is TGTGCCAGCAGGGTCCTAGCGGGAGTTGGGGAGCAGTACTTC.

This sequence joins TRBV27 and TRBJ1-2; 8 nucleotides match TRBD1. This CDR3 has 15 amino acids. The germline gives CDR1 MNHEY, CDR2 SMNVEV (reference sequence). With 4 bases clipped from V and 4 bases from J, the junction kept 8 bases outside the gene matches. The chain's CDR3 is CASSYNAGTGYGYTF. Here the CDR3 DNA reads TGTGCCAGCAGTTACAACGCCGGGACAGGCTATGGCTACACCTTC.

This clone showed up just a few times. The chain carries TRBV19 and TRBJ1-1, with D possibly being TRBD1 (5 bases). There are 14 residues in the CDR3. The germline V and J ends were trimmed by 10 bases and 1 base, with 16 bases remaining between them. Germline V gives CDR1 LNHDA, CDR2 SQIVND (reference sequence). CDR3 DNA sequence: TGTGCCACTACTTGGGGCAGCTCGAACACTGAAGCTTTCTTT. This encodes CATTWGSSNTEAFF.

This chain uses TRBV9 with TRBJ2-1; TRBD2 agrees at 10 bases. Per the germline V gene, CDR1 is SGDLS and CDR2 is YYNGEE. The CDR3 sequence is 16 residues long. Trimming removed 3 bases from V and 8 bases from J; junction bases left unmatched: 11. The chain's CDR3 is CASSATGTSEHYEQFF. CDR3 DNA sequence: TGTGCCAGCAGCGCTACCGGGACTAGCGAACACTATGAGCAGTTCTTC.

The rearrangement uses TRBV5-1 and TRBJ1-2, with a weak D call TRBD1 (5 bases). This CDR3 comprises 15 residues. Trimming pared 2 bases from V and 4 bases from J, leaving 15 bases between. CDR1 and CDR2 (germline): SGHRS, YFSETQ. CDR3 amino acids: CASSFQSGGAYGYTF. CDR3 bases: TGCGCCAGCAGCTTTCAGTCCGGGGGAGCCTATGGCTACACCTTC.

Only a few counts were recorded for this clone. The chain links TRBV28 to TRBJ1-2, with 8 positions matching TRBD1. There are 13 residues in the CDR3. The V segment lost 6 bases and the J segment 3 bases; nucleotides outside the gene matches: 3. Germline assignment: CDR1 MDHEN and CDR2 SYDVKM. The DNA of the CDR3 is TGTGCCAGCAGGAGACAGGGGCACTATGGCTACACCTTC. It encodes CASRRQGHYGYTF.

This clone was counted a few times. The conserved phenylalanine or tryptophan is not found at the CDR3 terminus, so this likely reflects a read error. The V and J genes are TRBV5-1 and TRBJ1-1; D ambiguous. The CDR3 extends over 16 amino acids. The V gene's germline CDR1 is SGHRS and CDR2 YFSETQ. Deletions cut 4 bases from V and 4 bases from J, with 20 bases between. CDR3 bases: TGCGCCAGCAGCGGCGGAGCCTACTCGGGAGGCACTGAAGCTTTCCTT. Protein sequence: CASSGGAYSGGTEAFL.

The J gene is TRBJ1-2, the V gene TRBV5-4; weak D call: TRBD1 (6 bases). Between the trimmed V and J ends, which lost 4 bases and 0 bases, there was a span of 16 bases. The CDR3 extends over 16 amino acids. The germline gives CDR1 SGHNT, CDR2 YYREEE (reference sequence). DNA for the CDR3: TGTGCCAGCAGCCCCGGGGGGCGAAGCTCTAACTATGGCTACACCTTC. The encoded protein is CASSPGGRSSNYGYTF.

This clone was detected a few times. The CDR3 DNA is TGTGCCAGCAGTTACGGAGTCAGCATGAACACTGAAGCTTTCTTT. Translation: CASSYGVSMNTEAFF. The chain carries TRBV6-5 and TRBJ1-1; D ambiguous. The CDR3 is 15 residues long. Germline CDR1 MNHEY, CDR2 SVGAGI. Deletions cut 2 bases from V and 0 bases from J, with 10 bases between.

The table lists this clone with a few counts. The chain joins TRBV19 to TRBJ2-7; possible D gene TRBD2, 5 bases. The germline V gene encodes CDR1 LNHDA and CDR2 SQIVND (reference sequence). The V and J ends lost 5 bases and 5 bases respectively, with 13 bases between them. This CDR3 comprises 13 residues. The CDR3 region is CASSVRVRDEQYF. The CDR3 DNA follows: TGTGCCAGTAGTGTGAGGGTTCGAGACGAGCAGTACTTC.

A few counts support this clone. This sequence joins TRBV28 and TRBJ1-1; unclear D gene. The germline gives CDR1 MDHEN, CDR2 SYDVKM. The CDR3 contains 13 residues. V gave up 7 bases and J gave up 8 bases, with 17 bases separating them. DNA for the CDR3: TGTGCCAGCATCCCCCTCGGAGGGCCCGAAGCTTTCTTT. Translation gives CASIPLGGPEAFF. Using reference TRBV28 and TRBJ1-1 for the parts outside the CDR3, the full variable domain is DVKVTQSSRYLVKRTGEKVFLECVQDMDHENMFWYRQDPGLGLRLIYFSYDVKMKEKGDIPEGYSVSREKKERFSLILESASTNQTSMYLCASIPLGGPEAFFGQGTRLTVV.

This chain joins TRBV4-1 and TRBJ1-2; D gene unclear. The CDR3 contains 14 residues. Trimming pared 5 bases from V and 6 bases from J, leaving 16 bases between. CDR1 is MGHRA, CDR2 YSYEKL, per germline. The CDR3 region is CASSGVLGENGYTF. The CDR3 DNA reads TGCGCCAGCAGCGGGGTACTGGGAGAGAATGGCTACACCTTC.

The rearrangement joins TRBV18 to TRBJ2-1; no reliable D call. Germline V gene sequence: CDR1 KGHSH, CDR2 LQKENI. V was trimmed by 2 bases and J by 3 bases, leaving 8 bases between them. The CDR3 consists of 14 residues. For the CDR3, the DNA is TGTGCCAGCTCACCAAGTTTCTACTACAATGAGCAGTTCTTC. This translates into CASSPSFYYNEQFF.

The chain links TRBV4-3 to TRBJ2-1; D is unclear. Germline-derived CDR1 and CDR2 are LGHNA and YSLEER. This CDR3 region has 15 residues. Trimming left V 0 bases short and J 6 bases short, with 12 bases between. CDR3 region: CASSQDKFLLNEQFF. The CDR3 coding sequence is TGCGCCAGCAGCCAAGATAAGTTTTTACTCAATGAGCAGTTCTTC.

This clone was recorded a few times. The chain couples TRBV27 to TRBJ2-1; 10 bases match TRBD2. V trimming: 4 bases; J trimming: 6 bases; junction bases outside the gene matches: 9. Germline assignment: CDR1 MNHEY and CDR2 SMNVEV (reference sequence). The CDR3 is 16 residues long. CDR3 sequence: CASSSGGAGGLNEQFF. CDR3 DNA: TGTGCCAGCAGTTCGGGAGGAGCGGGAGGGCTCAATGAGCAGTTCTTC.

The DNA for the CDR3 is TGTGCCAGCAGCTTGGTGGAGGAAGGGCGCTACACTGAAGCTTTCTTT. Translated: CASSLVEEGRYTEAFF. The gene calls are TRBV5-6 and TRBJ1-1; the D is unclear. Germline V gene lookup returns CDR1 SGHDT and CDR2 YYEEEE. V was trimmed by 0 bases and J by 3 bases, leaving 15 bases between them. The CDR3 contains 16 residues.

The chain has TRBV6-5 and TRBJ2-7; D unresolved. V shed 5 bases and J shed 2 bases, with 10 bases lying between them. CDR3 size: 13 residues. Germline V gives CDR1 MNHEY, CDR2 SVGAGI. CDR3 in DNA: TGTGCCAGCAGTAACATGATCGCCTACGAGCAGTACTTC. Amino acids: CASSNMIAYEQYF.

The chain is built from TRBV5-4 and TRBJ1-6, with 9 bases identical to TRBD1. The CDR3 runs 15 residues. After removal of 6 bases from V and 7 bases from J, the junction contained 8 bases not matched to a gene. Looked up from germline, CDR1 is SGHNT and CDR2 is YYREEE (reference sequence). CDR3 loop: CASTYSGTGNSPLHF. The CDR3 bases are TGTGCCAGCACATACTCCGGGACAGGGAATTCACCCCTCCACTTT.

This chain connects TRBV25-1 to TRBJ2-7, with 10 bases that match TRBD1. In germline, CDR1 is MGHDK, CDR2 SYGVNS. Losses at the gene ends were 5 bases for V and 6 bases for J; bases not matched to a gene: 7. The length of the CDR3 is 14 residues. The CDR3 is CASSRVTGGLEQYF. CDR3 nucleotides: TGTGCCAGCAGTAGGGTGACAGGGGGCCTCGAGCAGTACTTC.

The chain links TRBV13 to TRBJ2-1; D is perhaps TRBD2 (6 bases). Trimming took 2 bases from V and 4 from J, leaving 12 bases between them. Germline-derived CDR1 and CDR2 are PRHDT and FYEKMQ (reference sequence). The CDR3 is made up of 15 amino acids. The CDR3 nucleotides are TGTGCCAGCAGCTTAACAGCGGAGGGTTACAATGAGCAGTTCTTC. Amino acids: CASSLTAEGYNEQFF.

The chain recombines TRBV5-4 with TRBJ2-5, with TRBD1 as a possible D gene (5 bases). There are 14 residues in the CDR3. The V gene's germline CDR1 is SGHNT and CDR2 YYREEE (reference sequence). V lost 1 base, J lost 1 base, and 8 bases lay in between. The CDR3 nucleotides are TGTGCCAGCAGCTTGAGACAGCTCCAAGAGACCCAGTACTTC. It is translated as CASSLRQLQETQYF.

There are a few counts of this clone. The chain has TRBV4-2 and TRBJ2-2, with TRBD1 matching 7 bases. Losses at the gene ends were 0 bases for V and 4 bases for J; bases not matched to a gene: 2. The CDR3 covers 15 residues. Germline V gene sequence: CDR1 LGHNA, CDR2 YNFKEQ. This CDR3 is CASSQEGGGTGELFF. In nucleotides, the CDR3 is TGTGCCAGCAGCCAAGAAGGGGGCGGCACCGGGGAGCTGTTTTTT.

The chain links TRBV4-2 to TRBJ1-2; D ambiguous. Trimming removed 1 base at V and 5 bases at J, with 14 bases between. Germline V lookup: CDR1 LGHNA, CDR2 YNFKEQ. This CDR3 has 15 amino acids. CDR3 region: CASSQGVGESYGYTF. The CDR3 DNA is TGTGCCAGCAGCCAAGGAGTCGGGGAATCGTATGGCTACACCTTC.